This TCR beta chain was identified during a study of T cell repertoires in ileal Crohn's disease. Whole-study results and caveats: Active smokers at surgery had more clonal expansions than non-smokers.

Sequencing was performed with immunoSEQ multiplex PCR; in TCRdb, only in-frame clones are kept and a portion is missing. The table includes about 14,000 clones, over 80% detected once. The V gene's germline CDR1 is GTSNPN and CDR2 SVGIG (reference sequence). The CDR3 length is 14 residues. V was clipped by 3 bases and J by 3 bases, with 13 bases between them. Patients were adults with ileal or ileocolonic Crohn's disease needing resection. About this clone itself: Its specificity is unknown.

This sequence originates from an adult with Crohn's disease. The rearrangement joins TRBV30 to TRBJ2-3, with D perhaps matching TRBD1 (5 bases). The source material was ileal tissue. CDR3 DNA sequence: TGTGCCTGGAGGCGCCAGGGTGGTACAGATACGCAGTATTTT. It yields the protein CAWRRQGGTDTQYF. Looking up the rest from reference TRBV30 and TRBJ2-3 gives the full variable domain: SQTIHQWPATLVQPVGSPLSLECTVEGTSNPNLYWYRQAAGRGLQLLFYSVGIGQISSEVPQNLSASRPQDRQFILSSKKLLLSDSGFYLCAWRRQGGTDTQYFGPGTRLTVL.